These T cell receptor beta chains were read from a single sample in a study of cytomegalovirus exposure and HLA in healthy donors. Data came from immunoSEQ multiplex PCR; TCRdb stores just in-frame clones and leaves some out. This sample has roughly 100,000 clones, with roughly 76% found just once. Sequencing was carried out using PBMCs. These receptor sequences come from a man aged 35 to 55 in good health and CMV-seronegative. Both conserved end residues are part of each CDR3.

j_gene: TRBJ2-3
v_gene: TRBV18
CDR3aa: CASSPTSGSSDTQYF

j_gene: TRBJ1-2
v_gene: TRBV10-1
CDR3aa: CASSESRAVRRGAKKYGIRGYTF

j_gene: TRBJ1-5
v_gene: TRBV7-2
CDR3aa: CASSITTGYSNQPQHF

j_gene: TRBJ2-3
v_gene: TRBV29-1
CDR3aa: CSVVWGQIRTDTQYF

j_gene: TRBJ2-7
v_gene: TRBV19
CDR3aa: CASSIAIGNSYEQYF

j_gene: TRBJ1-4
v_gene: TRBV6-6
CDR3aa: CASSYSDSNEKLFF

j_gene: TRBJ1-5
v_gene: TRBV4-2
CDR3aa: CASSQGPEGNQPQHF

j_gene: TRBJ1-2
v_gene: TRBV4-3
CDR3aa: CASSQDSGTGAYGYTF

j_gene: TRBJ1-2
v_gene: TRBV18
CDR3aa: CASSPGDRTYGYTF

j_gene: TRBJ2-1
v_gene: TRBV7-2
CDR3aa: CASSWGGISHEQFF

j_gene: TRBJ2-2
v_gene: TRBV4-3
CDR3aa: CASSQARTVTGELFF

j_gene: TRBJ2-7
v_gene: TRBV28
CDR3aa: CASLTSSSGSYEQYF

j_gene: TRBJ2-2
v_gene: TRBV28
CDR3aa: CASRRGVTGELFF

j_gene: TRBJ2-3
v_gene: TRBV7-2
CDR3aa: CAGSLDGGGTDTQYF

j_gene: TRBJ1-1
v_gene: TRBV5-4
CDR3aa: CASSLPGQDTEAFF

j_gene: TRBJ1-1
v_gene: TRBV28
CDR3aa: CASSLTGQLDTEAFF

j_gene: TRBJ1-1
v_gene: TRBV11-2
CDR3aa: CASSRWDRSYTEAFF

j_gene: TRBJ2-7
v_gene: TRBV7-9
CDR3aa: CASSREGDRTYEQYF

j_gene: TRBJ1-6
v_gene: TRBV6-5
CDR3aa: CASRNGGTGGSPLHF

j_gene: TRBJ2-7
v_gene: TRBV6-5
CDR3aa: CASSSRGGAVYEQYF

j_gene: -
v_gene: TRBV5-1
CDR3aa: CASSLDKGRGLYSSYEQYF

j_gene: TRBJ1-1
v_gene: TRBV7-9
CDR3aa: CASSSPDRGPNTEAFF

j_gene: TRBJ2-1
v_gene: TRBV29-1
CDR3aa: CSVRPGELF

j_gene: TRBJ2-2
v_gene: TRBV2
CDR3aa: CASSPDRGRGELFF

j_gene: TRBJ1-3
v_gene: TRBV10-3
CDR3aa: CAISGDRGLSLSGNTIYF

j_gene: TRBJ1-6
v_gene: TRBV5-1
CDR3aa: CASSLPTGDNSPLHF

j_gene: TRBJ2-1
v_gene: TRBV27
CDR3aa: CATAQEGLAGNEQFF

j_gene: TRBJ1-1
v_gene: TRBV30
CDR3aa: CAWGDRTTEAFF

j_gene: TRBJ2-2
v_gene: TRBV19
CDR3aa: CASSSLAGATGELFF

j_gene: TRBJ2-7
v_gene: TRBV19
CDR3aa: CASSIRTGGTEEQYF

j_gene: TRBJ1-5
v_gene: TRBV28
CDR3aa: CASSLEGQPQHF

j_gene: TRBJ2-1
v_gene: TRBV7-2
CDR3aa: CASSLDTRDNEQFF

j_gene: -
v_gene: TRBV5-1
CDR3aa: CASSLTGEYEQYF

j_gene: TRBJ2-2
v_gene: TRBV4-3
CDR3aa: CASSQDTARNTGELFF

j_gene: TRBJ1-5
v_gene: TRBV19
CDR3aa: CASSIFPRGNQPQHF

j_gene: TRBJ2-7
v_gene: TRBV29-1
CDR3aa: CSGRTSGRGDEQYF